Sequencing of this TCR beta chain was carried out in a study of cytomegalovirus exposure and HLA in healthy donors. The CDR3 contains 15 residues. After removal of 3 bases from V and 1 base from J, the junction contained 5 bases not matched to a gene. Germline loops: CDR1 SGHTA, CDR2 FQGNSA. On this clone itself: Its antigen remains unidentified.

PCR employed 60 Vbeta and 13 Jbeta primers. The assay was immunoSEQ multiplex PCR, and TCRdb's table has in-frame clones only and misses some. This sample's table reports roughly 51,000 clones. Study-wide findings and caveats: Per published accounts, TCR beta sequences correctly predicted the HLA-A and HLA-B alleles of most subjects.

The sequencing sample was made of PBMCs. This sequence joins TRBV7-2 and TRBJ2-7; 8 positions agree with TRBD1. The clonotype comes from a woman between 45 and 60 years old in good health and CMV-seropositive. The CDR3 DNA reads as TGTGCCAGCAGCTTTTGGACAGGGAGATCCTACGAGCAGTACTTC. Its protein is CASSFWTGRSYEQYF.